This T cell receptor beta chain emerged from a study of regulatory T cells in long-lasting Graves disease. As for time point: persistent/refractory GD, antithyroid drugs over 5 years with positive TRAb. PBMC-derived RNA was used for the TCR library. Guidelines of the American Thyroid Association were used to diagnose Graves' disease. Study-level findings and limits: Newly diagnosed disease favored TRBV20-1 and TRBJ2-1 over persistent disease.

This clonotype was detected only a few times. Its antigen is currently unknown. Investigators prepared the TCR beta libraries by applying iRepertoire HTBI primers and Arm-PCR of CDR3 regions. One entry per CDR3 protein results from TCRdb running MiXCR on the multiplex PCR reads. Of a few hundred thousand distinct CDR3 sequences listed, roughly 24% were seen once; the top ten hold 25% to 35%. The CDR3 length is 13 residues. CDR1 is MNHNS, CDR2 SASEGT, per germline. V was clipped by 8 bases and J by 4 bases, with 12 bases between them. Sequenced here: peripheral blood mononuclear cells (PBMCs), sampled when the disease was refractory, from a patient treated with antithyroid drugs. The chain has TRBV6-1 and TRBJ2-1, with TRBD2 as a possible D gene (5 bases). This sequence was found in a woman between 40 and 55 years old with Graves disease. CDR3 DNA sequence: TGTGCCAGCTCCAGCGGAACATACAATGAGCAGTTCTTC. Its translation is CASSSGTYNEQFF.